Listed below are T cell receptor beta chains from one sample, sequenced in a study of blood T cell repertoires in COVID-19. TCRdb's copy holds only in-frame clones and misses some; the assay was immunoSEQ multiplex PCR. In the table there are roughly 150,000 clones, 80% to 85% of which are singletons. Input material: peripheral blood. Every receptor here comes from a human donor in a cohort sampled during active COVID-19. Each CDR3 is given with its conserved first and last residue. Each record gives: clone size, J gene, D gene, V gene, CDR3 DNA, CDR3 protein. A D gene is named only where the DNA matches it firmly. Size is omitted from some rows. Given values are once, few, many or a class for expanded clones.

clone_size: once
j_call: TRBJ2-1
d_call: -
v_call: TRBV21-1
cdr3_nt: TGTGCCAGCAGTCGACAGGGAAATCTTTACAATGAGCAGTTCTTC
cdr3_aa: CASSRQGNLYNEQFF

clone_size: -
j_call: TRBJ2-2
d_call: -
v_call: TRBV10-3
cdr3_nt: TGTGCCATCAGTACAGGGAAAAGTTCCGGGGAGCTGTTTTTT
cdr3_aa: CAISTGKSSGELFF

clone_size: -
j_call: TRBJ1-6
d_call: -
v_call: TRBV10-3
cdr3_nt: TGTGCCATCAGTGATCGGGGTCCCTATAATTCACCCCTCCACTTT
cdr3_aa: CAISDRGPYNSPLHF

clone_size: -
j_call: TRBJ1-3
d_call: -
v_call: TRBV15
cdr3_nt: TGTGCCACCAGCAGAAATCAGGGGAAGGGAAACACCATATATTTT
cdr3_aa: CATSRNQGKGNTIYF

clone_size: -
j_call: TRBJ2-7
d_call: -
v_call: TRBV7-9
cdr3_nt: TGTGCCAGCAGCCCAGACGAGCAGTACTTC
cdr3_aa: CASSPDEQYF

clone_size: -
j_call: TRBJ1-5
d_call: TRBD1
v_call: TRBV19
cdr3_nt: TGTGCCAGTAGTGACAGGGTTGGTCAGCCCCAGCATTTT
cdr3_aa: CASSDRVGQPQHF

clone_size: -
j_call: TRBJ2-7
d_call: -
v_call: TRBV6-1
cdr3_nt: TGTGCCAGCAGTGATGGAGGGCGGGTCGGGGGAACTCGAAGCTCCTACGAGCAGTACTTC
cdr3_aa: CASSDGGRVGGTRSSYEQYF

clone_size: -
j_call: TRBJ2-2
d_call: -
v_call: TRBV3-1/TRBV3-2
cdr3_nt: TGTGCCAGCAGCCAAGTCTGGGGGCCACAGAGCACCGGGGAGCTGTTTTTT
cdr3_aa: CASSQVWGPQSTGELFF

clone_size: -
j_call: TRBJ2-2
d_call: TRBD2
v_call: TRBV10-3
cdr3_nt: TGTGCCATCAGTGGGTCTCGACTAGCAGATGGGACCGGGGAGCTGTTTTTT
cdr3_aa: CAISGSRLADGTGELFF

clone_size: -
j_call: TRBJ2-3
d_call: TRBD2
v_call: TRBV18
cdr3_nt: TGTGCCAGCTCTACACTAGCGGGGGACACAGATACGCAGTATTTT
cdr3_aa: CASSTLAGDTDTQYF